This TCR beta chain was recovered during a study of control samples from healthy donors and cancer patients. With 3 bases clipped from V and 7 bases from J, the junction kept 7 bases outside the gene matches. The CDR3 runs to 15 residues. Germline assignment: CDR1 ENHRY and CDR2 SYGVKD. The data were produced by immunoSEQ multiplex PCR, yet TCRdb's version contains in-frame clones alone and is incomplete. Here the sample spans 150,000 or so clones, around 90% being singletons. The sequence was collected from a man between 18 and 35 years old in good health. The V gene is TRBV10-3, the J gene TRBJ2-4; 9 positions agree with TRBD1. The sample consisted of blood. The CDR3 DNA reads as TGTGCCATCAGTGAAAGAGGGACAGGGCAGAACATTCAGTACTTC. The encoded protein is CAISERGTGQNIQYF.